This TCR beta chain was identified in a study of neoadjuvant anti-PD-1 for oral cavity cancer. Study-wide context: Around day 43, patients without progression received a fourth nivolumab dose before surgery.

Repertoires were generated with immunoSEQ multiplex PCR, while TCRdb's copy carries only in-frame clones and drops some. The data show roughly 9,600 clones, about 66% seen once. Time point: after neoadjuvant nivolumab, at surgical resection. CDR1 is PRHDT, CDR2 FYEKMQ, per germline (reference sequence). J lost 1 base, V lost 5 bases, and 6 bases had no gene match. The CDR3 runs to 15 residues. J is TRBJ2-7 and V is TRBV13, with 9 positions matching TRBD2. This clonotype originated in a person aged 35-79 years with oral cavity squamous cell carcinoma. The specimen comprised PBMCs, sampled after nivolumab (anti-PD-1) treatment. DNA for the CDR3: TGTGCCAGCAGCCCGCGGGGGGGCGGATCCTACGAGCAGTACTTC. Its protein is CASSPRGGGSYEQYF.